Listed here are 26 T cell receptor beta chains from one sample, sequenced in a study of shared clonotypes between healthy human individuals. Profiled with immunoSEQ multiplex PCR; TCRdb holds only in-frame clones, not every one. This table has nearly 600,000 clones, nearly 97% appearing once. The naive CD8 subset, CD45RO-negative cells positively selected for CCR7, excluded terminally differentiated effector memory CD45RA+ cells. Sequencing was done on a sample of naive CD8+ T cells sorted from blood. Receptors originate from a woman in her 30s in good health.

V is TRBV28 and J is TRBJ2-5; weak D call: TRBD1 (5 bases). The CDR3 has 15 residues. V shed 6 bases and J shed 4 bases, with 18 bases lying between them. Germline V gene sequence: CDR1 MDHEN, CDR2 SYDVKM. The CDR3 bases are TGTGCCAGCAGAGGGCTGCAGGGATTGAGAGAGACCCAGTACTTC. Encoded protein: CASRGLQGLRETQYF.

V usage is TRBV27 and J usage is TRBJ1-2; TRBD1 might be the D (5 bases). The V gene's germline CDR1 is MNHEY and CDR2 SMNVEV (reference sequence). The length of the CDR3 is 14 residues. The V and J ends lost 4 bases and 7 bases respectively, with 16 bases between them. The CDR3 reads CASSSTDGGGGYTF. The CDR3 DNA reads TGTGCCAGCAGTTCAACCGACGGGGGGGGTGGCTACACCTTC.

This sequence joins TRBV7-8 and TRBJ2-5; no clear D gene. CDR3 length equals 12 residues. Germline V CDR1 and CDR2: SGHVS, FQNEAQ. The V end lost 1 base, the J end lost 0 bases, and 0 bases lay between the germline ends. In DNA, the CDR3 is TGTGCCAGCAGCTTAGACCAAGAGACCCAGTACTTC. Translated: CASSLDQETQYF.

The chain joins TRBV6-5 to TRBJ1-4; the D gene is possibly TRBD1 (5 bases). V shed 7 bases and J shed 5 bases, with 17 bases lying between them. CDR1 and CDR2 from the germline V gene are MNHEY and SVGAGI. The CDR3 loop spans 15 amino acids. The CDR3 DNA follows: TGTGCCAGCACCCACCGGGGACTGGTGAATGAAAAACTGTTTTTT. As protein: CASTHRGLVNEKLFF.

In the case of this clone: The sample carries other DNA sequences with the same CDR3. This chain links TRBV28 with TRBJ2-7; 10 bases line up with TRBD2. CDR1 MDHEN and CDR2 SYDVKM come from the germline V gene. Trimming removed 5 bases from V and 3 bases from J; junction bases left unmatched: 7. The CDR3 is made up of 15 amino acids. Here the CDR3 DNA reads TGTGCCAGCAGTCTCCGCCTAGCGGGAGACTACGAGCAGTACTTC. Amino acids: CASSLRLAGDYEQYF.

The chain combines TRBV5-1 with TRBJ1-1, with D possibly matching TRBD1 (5 bases). This CDR3 has 13 amino acids. Trimming shortened V by 4 bases and J by 7 bases, and 14 bases separated the two germline ends. CDR1 is SGHRS and CDR2 is YFSETQ in the germline V gene. The DNA for the CDR3 is TGCGCCAGCAGCCTGTTCGGGACGGATGAAGCTTTCTTT. This translates into CASSLFGTDEAFF.

The rearrangement joins TRBV27 to TRBJ2-7; 8 bases are shared with TRBD2. Germline CDR1 MNHEY, CDR2 SMNVEV (reference sequence). V shed 5 bases and J 3 bases; nucleotides not matched to a gene: 9. There are 15 residues in the CDR3. CDR3 in DNA: TGTGCCAGCAGTCCCTTAGCGGGACTCAACTACGAGCAGTACTTC. As protein: CASSPLAGLNYEQYF.

J is TRBJ1-1 and V is TRBV2; perhaps TRBD1 as D (6 bases). This CDR3 has 16 residues. Germline V gene lookup returns CDR1 SNHLY and CDR2 FYNNEI. V lost 4 bases to trimming and J lost 4 bases, with 19 bases between them. The CDR3 loop is CASSVGVGTGFTEAFF. The CDR3 DNA sequence: TGTGCCAGCAGTGTTGGGGTGGGCACAGGGTTCACTGAAGCTTTCTTT.

This clone was seen more than once but under ten times. The DNA for the CDR3 is TGTGCCAGCCGTCCGTGGGACAGTAAGATGAACACTGAAGCTTTCTTT. This encodes CASRPWDSKMNTEAFF. This chain joins TRBV27 and TRBJ1-1, with TRBD1 identical over 7 bases. The CDR3 has 16 residues. In germline, CDR1 is MNHEY, CDR2 SMNVEV (reference sequence). V lost 8 bases and J lost 0; bases outside the gene matches: 12.

This chain connects TRBV27 to TRBJ2-7; TRBD2 matches at 12 bases. Germline loops: CDR1 MNHEY, CDR2 SMNVEV (reference sequence). CDR3 length equals 16 residues. V was clipped by 2 bases and J by 5 bases; unmatched bases: 7. In nucleotides, the CDR3 is TGTGCCAGCAGTTTAACCCTAGCGGGAGGGCCCCACGAGCAGTACTTC. Translation gives CASSLTLAGGPHEQYF.

This sequence joins TRBV27 and TRBJ2-7; D might be TRBD1 or TRBD2, each matching 5 bases. CDR3 length equals 14 residues. Per germline, CDR1 MNHEY and CDR2 SMNVEV (reference sequence). The V end lost 4 bases, the J end lost 3 bases, and 13 bases lay between the germline ends. In DNA form, the CDR3 reads TGTGCCAGCAGTTCAGGGACGAGGGGCTACGAGCAGTACTTC. Protein product: CASSSGTRGYEQYF.

The rearrangement joins TRBV27 to TRBJ2-1; TRBD2 aligns across 12 bases. Trimming at V came to 3 bases and at J to 8 bases, leaving 5 bases not matched to a gene. CDR1 is MNHEY and CDR2 is SMNVEV in the germline V gene (reference sequence). This CDR3 is 15 amino acids long. CDR3 nucleotides: TGTGCCAGCAGTTTGGGGCTAGCGGGAGGGGATGAGCAGTTCTTC. Translation gives CASSLGLAGGDEQFF.

The V gene is TRBV7-6, the J gene TRBJ2-1, with 7 bases that match TRBD2. The CDR3 totals 16 residues. V gave up 1 base and J gave up 1 base; unmatched junction bases: 4. Germline CDR1 and CDR2: SGHVS and FNYEAQ. CDR3 loop: CASSLVGGSSYNEQFF. As DNA, the CDR3 is TGTGCCAGCAGCTTAGTTGGCGGGAGTTCCTACAATGAGCAGTTCTTC.

V is TRBV11-2 and J is TRBJ2-7, with D perhaps matching TRBD1 (5 bases). CDR1 is SGHAT and CDR2 is FQNNGV in the germline V gene. V lost 2 bases and J lost 3, with 14 bases in between. This CDR3 is 15 amino acids long. The chain's CDR3 is CASSLYQGYYYEQYF. The DNA of the CDR3 is TGTGCCAGCAGCTTATATCAGGGTTATTACTACGAGCAGTACTTC.

The chain is built from TRBV30 and TRBJ2-7; a possible D gene is TRBD1 (5 bases). The germline V and J ends were trimmed by 0 bases and 5 bases, with 11 bases remaining between them. The CDR3 covers 13 residues. Germline assignment: CDR1 GTSNPN and CDR2 SVGIG (reference sequence). The CDR3 region is CAWSVRQPHEQYF. CDR3 nucleotide sequence: TGTGCCTGGAGTGTACGACAGCCCCACGAGCAGTACTTC.

The rearrangement links TRBV19 to TRBJ1-4, with D tentatively TRBD1 (5 bases). The V gene lost 4 bases and the J gene lost 6 bases, with 15 bases spanning the gap. The CDR3 runs to 15 residues. Germline V lookup: CDR1 LNHDA, CDR2 SQIVND (reference sequence). CDR3 nucleotide sequence: TGTGCCAGTAGTACCGACAGCGACGAAGATGAAAAACTGTTTTTT. This encodes CASSTDSDEDEKLFF.

For this clone: Other DNA sequences in this sample translate to the same CDR3. The rearrangement links TRBV9 to TRBJ2-2, with a tentative D call TRBD2 (5 bases). CDR1 is SGDLS and CDR2 is YYNGEE in the germline V gene. V dropped 4 bases and J dropped 6 bases, with 10 bases sitting between them. The CDR3 is 13 amino acids. DNA for the CDR3: TGTGCCAGCAGCCCGACGGGGTCCGGGGAGCTGTTTTTT. Residues: CASSPTGSGELFF.

The V and J genes are TRBV6-5 and TRBJ2-3, with D unresolved. The CDR3 consists of 14 residues. Looked up from germline, CDR1 is MNHEY and CDR2 is SVGAGI. V was cut by 0 bases and J by 5 bases, with 9 bases left in between. The CDR3 DNA follows: TGTGCCAGCAGTTACTCGCTGACCCTAGATACGCAGTATTTT. Encoded protein: CASSYSLTLDTQYF.

This chain links TRBV6-1 with TRBJ1-5; D possibly corresponds to TRBD1 (6 bases). Looked up from germline, CDR1 is MNHNS and CDR2 is SASEGT. Between the trimmed V and J ends, which lost 6 bases and 7 bases, there was a span of 16 bases. This CDR3 spans 14 amino acids. CDR3 in DNA: TGTGCCAGCAGCTCCGGGGGCTCGGGGCAGCCCCAGCATTTT. It yields the protein CASSSGGSGQPQHF.

As concerns this clone: An end of the junction differs from the germline gene, which may be a read error. The chain has TRBV4-1 and TRBJ1-1; D ambiguous. Germline V gene lookup returns CDR1 MGHRA and CDR2 YSYEKL. CDR3 length: 13 residues. The CDR3 coding sequence is TGCGCCAGCAACCAAGGGTTAGCGACTGAAGCTTTCTTT. Protein sequence: CASNQGLATEAFF.

V and J are TRBV14 and TRBJ1-1; D not resolved. The CDR3 runs to 13 residues. CDR1 is SGHDN and CDR2 is FVKESK in the germline V gene. The V end was cut by 5 bases, the J end by 4 bases, with 11 bases between. In nucleotides, the CDR3 is TGTGCCAGCAGCGGGCTCGGGGTCACTGAAGCTTTCTTT. It specifies CASSGLGVTEAFF. Supplemented by reference TRBV14 and TRBJ1-1, the full variable domain reads EAGVTQFPSHSVIEKGQTVTLRCDPISGHDNLYWYRRVMGKEIKFLLHFVKESKQDESGMPNNRFLAERTGGTYSTLKVQPAELEDSGVYFCASSGLGVTEAFFGQGTRLTVV.

This clone was seen only once. The chain is built from TRBV2 and TRBJ1-5, with 9 nucleotides matching TRBD1. There are 15 residues in the CDR3. The J segment lost 3 bases and the V segment lost 3 bases, leaving 3 bases of the junction unmatched. Germline V gene lookup returns CDR1 SNHLY and CDR2 FYNNEI. The CDR3, as DNA: TGTGCCAGCAGTGAGGACAGGGGTACCAATCAGCCCCAGCATTTT. Its protein is CASSEDRGTNQPQHF.

CDR3 region: CASSPGLAGVSLGEQYF. CDR3 in DNA: TGCGCCAGCAGCCCGGGACTAGCGGGAGTATCGCTGGGCGAGCAGTACTTC. The chain combines TRBV4-1 with TRBJ2-5; 14 bases line up with TRBD2. The J call may be wrong; the DNA end is better matched by TRBJ2-7. Germline V gene data show CDR1 as MGHRA and CDR2 as YSYEKL. The CDR3 is 17 amino acids.

The chain joins TRBV27 to TRBJ2-7, with TRBD1 as a possible D gene (5 bases). CDR1 is MNHEY and CDR2 is SMNVEV in the germline V gene (reference sequence). The CDR3 extends over 14 amino acids. V gave up 0 bases and J gave up 6 bases, with 12 bases separating them. The CDR3 loop is CASSLSASGREQYF. The DNA for the CDR3 is TGTGCCAGCAGTTTATCGGCTTCAGGGCGCGAGCAGTACTTC.

The chain carries TRBV5-5 and TRBJ2-2; weak D call: TRBD2 (6 bases). This CDR3 is built from 18 residues. The V gene's germline CDR1 is SGHKS and CDR2 YYEKEE (reference sequence). V was cut by 1 base and J by 4 bases, with 20 bases left in between. CDR3 loop: CASSLLDRLAYGTGELFF. The CDR3 DNA sequence: TGTGCCAGCAGCTTGTTAGATCGGCTAGCGTATGGCACCGGGGAGCTGTTTTTT.

This clone has only one observation. The rearrangement uses TRBV18 and TRBJ2-2; D may be TRBD1 or TRBD2 (5 bases each). Germline V gene data show CDR1 as KGHSH and CDR2 as LQKENI. V was clipped by 6 bases and J by 1 base, with 15 bases between them. CDR3 size: 16 residues. The CDR3 DNA follows: TGTGCCAGCTCTCCCTCCGGGACGGAGAACACCGGGGAGCTGTTTTTT. This codes for CASSPSGTENTGELFF.